The source of this TCR beta chain is a study of blood T cell repertoires in COVID-19. Study-wide background: Italy, Spain and the United States were the sources of the convalescent and acute COVID-19 samples.

Trimming cost V 3 bases and J 2 bases, with 7 bases left between them. This CDR3 contains 13 residues. Generated by immunoSEQ multiplex PCR, the TCRdb table keeps only in-frame clones and is missing some. Among roughly 400,000 clones, around 87% were seen once, and the ten largest hold approximately 10%. What was sequenced was PBMCs or T cells enriched from blood (not recorded which). The TCR sequence derives from a woman between 50 and 59 years old who had recovered from COVID-19. This chain uses TRBV12-3 or TRBV12-4 with TRBJ1-2; D is uncertain. The CDR3 region is CASSLQRNYGYTF. In nucleotides, the CDR3 is TGTGCCAGCAGTTTGCAGAGGAACTATGGCTACACCTTC.